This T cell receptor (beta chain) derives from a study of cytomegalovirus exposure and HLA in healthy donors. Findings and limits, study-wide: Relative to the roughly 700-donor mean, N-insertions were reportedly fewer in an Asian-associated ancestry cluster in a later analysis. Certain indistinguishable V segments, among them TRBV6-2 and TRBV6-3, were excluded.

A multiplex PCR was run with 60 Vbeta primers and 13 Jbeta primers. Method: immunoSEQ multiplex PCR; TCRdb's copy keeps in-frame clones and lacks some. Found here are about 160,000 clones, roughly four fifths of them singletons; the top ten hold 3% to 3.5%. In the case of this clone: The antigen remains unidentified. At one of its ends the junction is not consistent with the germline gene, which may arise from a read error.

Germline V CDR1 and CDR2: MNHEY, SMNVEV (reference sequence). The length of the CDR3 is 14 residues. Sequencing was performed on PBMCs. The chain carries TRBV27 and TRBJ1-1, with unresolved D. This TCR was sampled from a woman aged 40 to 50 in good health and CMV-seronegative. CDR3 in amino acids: CASTLGTTNTEAFF. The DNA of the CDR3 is TGTGCCAGCACTTTAGGCACAACGAACACTGAAGCTTTCTTT.